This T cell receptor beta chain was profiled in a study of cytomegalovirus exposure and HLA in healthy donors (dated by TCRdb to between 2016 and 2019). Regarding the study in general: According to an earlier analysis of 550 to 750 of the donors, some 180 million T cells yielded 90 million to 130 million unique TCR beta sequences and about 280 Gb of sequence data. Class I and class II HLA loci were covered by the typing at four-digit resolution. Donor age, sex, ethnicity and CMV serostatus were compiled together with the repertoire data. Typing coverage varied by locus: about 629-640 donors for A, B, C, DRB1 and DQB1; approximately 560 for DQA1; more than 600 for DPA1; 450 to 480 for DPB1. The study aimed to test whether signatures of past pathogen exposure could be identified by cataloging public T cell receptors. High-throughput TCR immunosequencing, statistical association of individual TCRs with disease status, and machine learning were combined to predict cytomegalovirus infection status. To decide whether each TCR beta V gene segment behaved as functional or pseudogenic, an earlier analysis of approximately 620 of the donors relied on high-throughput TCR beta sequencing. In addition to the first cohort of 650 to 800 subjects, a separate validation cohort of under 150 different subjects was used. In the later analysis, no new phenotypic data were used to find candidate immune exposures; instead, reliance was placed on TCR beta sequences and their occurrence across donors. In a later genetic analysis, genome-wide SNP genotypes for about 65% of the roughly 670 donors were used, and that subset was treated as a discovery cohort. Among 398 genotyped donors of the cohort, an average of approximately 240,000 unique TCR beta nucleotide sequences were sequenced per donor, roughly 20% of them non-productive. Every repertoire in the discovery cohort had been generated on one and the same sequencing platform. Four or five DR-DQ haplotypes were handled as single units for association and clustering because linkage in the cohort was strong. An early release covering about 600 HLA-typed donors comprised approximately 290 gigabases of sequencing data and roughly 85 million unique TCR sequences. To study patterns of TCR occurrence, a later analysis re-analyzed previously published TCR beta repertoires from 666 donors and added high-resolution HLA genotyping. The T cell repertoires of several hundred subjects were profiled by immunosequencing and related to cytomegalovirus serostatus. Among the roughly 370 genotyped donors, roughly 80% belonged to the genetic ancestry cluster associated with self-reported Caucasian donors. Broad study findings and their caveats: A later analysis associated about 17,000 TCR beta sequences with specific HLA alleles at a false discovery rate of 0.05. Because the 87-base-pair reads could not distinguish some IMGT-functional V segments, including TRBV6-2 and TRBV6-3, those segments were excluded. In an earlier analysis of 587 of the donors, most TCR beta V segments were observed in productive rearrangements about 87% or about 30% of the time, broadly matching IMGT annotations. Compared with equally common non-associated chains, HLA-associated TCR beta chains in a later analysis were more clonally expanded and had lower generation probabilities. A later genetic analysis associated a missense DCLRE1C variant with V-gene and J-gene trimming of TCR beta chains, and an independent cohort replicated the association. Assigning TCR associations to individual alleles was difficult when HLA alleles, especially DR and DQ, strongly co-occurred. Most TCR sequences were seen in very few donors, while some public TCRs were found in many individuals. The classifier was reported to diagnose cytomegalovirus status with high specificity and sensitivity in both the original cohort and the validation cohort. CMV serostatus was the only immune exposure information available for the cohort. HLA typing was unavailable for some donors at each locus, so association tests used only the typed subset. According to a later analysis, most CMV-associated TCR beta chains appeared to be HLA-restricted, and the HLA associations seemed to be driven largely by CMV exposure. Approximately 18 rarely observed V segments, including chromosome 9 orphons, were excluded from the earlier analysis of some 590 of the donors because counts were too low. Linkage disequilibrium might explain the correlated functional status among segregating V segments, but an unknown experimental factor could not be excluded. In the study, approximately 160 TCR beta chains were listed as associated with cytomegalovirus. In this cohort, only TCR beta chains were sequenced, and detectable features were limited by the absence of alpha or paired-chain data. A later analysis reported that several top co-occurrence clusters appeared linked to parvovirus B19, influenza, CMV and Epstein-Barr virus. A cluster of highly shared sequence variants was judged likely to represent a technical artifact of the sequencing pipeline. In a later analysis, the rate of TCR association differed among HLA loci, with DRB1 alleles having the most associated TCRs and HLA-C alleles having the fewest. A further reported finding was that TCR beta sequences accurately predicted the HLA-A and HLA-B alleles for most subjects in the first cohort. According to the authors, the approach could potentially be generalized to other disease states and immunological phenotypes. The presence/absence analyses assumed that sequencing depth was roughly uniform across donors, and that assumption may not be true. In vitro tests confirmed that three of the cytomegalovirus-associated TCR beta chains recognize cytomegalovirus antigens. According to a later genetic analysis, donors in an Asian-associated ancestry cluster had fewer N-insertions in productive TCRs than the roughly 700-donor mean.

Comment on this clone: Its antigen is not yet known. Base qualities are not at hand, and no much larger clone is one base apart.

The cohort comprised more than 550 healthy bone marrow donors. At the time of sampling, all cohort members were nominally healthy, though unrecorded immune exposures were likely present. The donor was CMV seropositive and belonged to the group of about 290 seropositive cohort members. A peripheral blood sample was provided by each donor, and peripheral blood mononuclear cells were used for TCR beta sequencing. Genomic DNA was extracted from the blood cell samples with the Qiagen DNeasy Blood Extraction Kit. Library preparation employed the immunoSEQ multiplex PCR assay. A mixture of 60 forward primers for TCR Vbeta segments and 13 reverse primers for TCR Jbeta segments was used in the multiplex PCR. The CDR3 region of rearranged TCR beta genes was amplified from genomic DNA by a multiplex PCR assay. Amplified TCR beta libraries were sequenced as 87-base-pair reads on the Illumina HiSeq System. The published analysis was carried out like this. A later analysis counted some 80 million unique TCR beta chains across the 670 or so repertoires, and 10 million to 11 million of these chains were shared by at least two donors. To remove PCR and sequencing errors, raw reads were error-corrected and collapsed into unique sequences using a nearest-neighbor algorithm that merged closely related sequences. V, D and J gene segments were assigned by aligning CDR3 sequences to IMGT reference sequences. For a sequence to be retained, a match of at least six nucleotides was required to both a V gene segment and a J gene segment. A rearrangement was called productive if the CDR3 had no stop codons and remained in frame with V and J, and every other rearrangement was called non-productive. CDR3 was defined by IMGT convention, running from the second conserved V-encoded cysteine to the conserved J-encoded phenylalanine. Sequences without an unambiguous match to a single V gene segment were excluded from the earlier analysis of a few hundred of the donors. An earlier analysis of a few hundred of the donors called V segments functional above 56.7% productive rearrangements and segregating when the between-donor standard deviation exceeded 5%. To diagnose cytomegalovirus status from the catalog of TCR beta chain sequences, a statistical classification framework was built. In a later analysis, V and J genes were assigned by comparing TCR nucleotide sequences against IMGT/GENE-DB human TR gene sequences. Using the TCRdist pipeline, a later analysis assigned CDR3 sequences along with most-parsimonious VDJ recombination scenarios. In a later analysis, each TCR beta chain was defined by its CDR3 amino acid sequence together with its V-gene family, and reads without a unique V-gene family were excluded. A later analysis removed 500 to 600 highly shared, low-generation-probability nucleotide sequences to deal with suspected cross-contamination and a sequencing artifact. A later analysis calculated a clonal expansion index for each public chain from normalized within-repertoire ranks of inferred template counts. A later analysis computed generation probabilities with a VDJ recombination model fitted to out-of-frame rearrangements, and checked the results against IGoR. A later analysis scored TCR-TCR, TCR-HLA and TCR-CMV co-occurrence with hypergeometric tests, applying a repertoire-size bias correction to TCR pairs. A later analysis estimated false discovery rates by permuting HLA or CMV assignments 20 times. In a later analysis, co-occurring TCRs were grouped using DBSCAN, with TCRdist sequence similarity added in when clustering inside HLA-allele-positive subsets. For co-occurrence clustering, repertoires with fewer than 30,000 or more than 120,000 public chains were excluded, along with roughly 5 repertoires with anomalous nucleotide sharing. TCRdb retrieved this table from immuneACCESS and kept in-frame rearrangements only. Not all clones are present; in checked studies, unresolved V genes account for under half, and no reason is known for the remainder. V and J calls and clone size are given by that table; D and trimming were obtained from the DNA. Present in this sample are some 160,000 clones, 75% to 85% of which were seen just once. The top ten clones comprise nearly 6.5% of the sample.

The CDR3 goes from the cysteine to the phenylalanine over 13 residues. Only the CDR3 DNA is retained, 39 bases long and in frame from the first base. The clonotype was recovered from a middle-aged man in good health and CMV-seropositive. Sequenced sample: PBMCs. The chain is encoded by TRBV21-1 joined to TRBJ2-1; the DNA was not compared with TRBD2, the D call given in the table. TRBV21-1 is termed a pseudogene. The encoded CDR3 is CASTQWEKNEQFF. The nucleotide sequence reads TGTGCCAGCACCCAGTGGGAGAAAAATGAGCAGTTCTTC.